The TCR beta chain described here comes from a study of blood T cell repertoires in COVID-19. Overall study context: COVID-19 samples, acute and convalescent, were from the United States, Italy and Spain.

The assay was immunoSEQ multiplex PCR, and TCRdb's table has in-frame clones only and misses some. The sample consists of some 120,000 clones, around 82% of them appearing once. CDR1 is LGHDT, CDR2 YNNKEL, per germline (reference sequence). Unmatched junction bases numbered 20, after V lost 0 bases and J lost 1 base. The CDR3 is 21 amino acids. What was sequenced was peripheral blood. V gene TRBV3-1 (or the pseudogene TRBV3-2) combines with J gene TRBJ1-2; 7 nucleotides agree with TRBD1. This receptor was identified in a man older than 75 with active or convalescent COVID-19. CDR3 in DNA: TGTGCCAGCAGCCAAGATTGCCTTGTAGGGGGCCTTTTATTCCTTAACTATGGCTACACCTTC. It specifies CASSQDCLVGGLLFLNYGYTF.